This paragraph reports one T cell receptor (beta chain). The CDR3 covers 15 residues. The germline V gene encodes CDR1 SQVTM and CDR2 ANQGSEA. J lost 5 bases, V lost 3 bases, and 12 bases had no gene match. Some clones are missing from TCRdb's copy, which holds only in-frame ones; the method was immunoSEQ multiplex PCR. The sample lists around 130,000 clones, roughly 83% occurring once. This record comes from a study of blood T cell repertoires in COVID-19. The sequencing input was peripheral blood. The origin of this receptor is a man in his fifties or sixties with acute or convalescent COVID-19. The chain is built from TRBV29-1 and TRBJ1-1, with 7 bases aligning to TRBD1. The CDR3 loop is CSVDSFTGAVTEAFF. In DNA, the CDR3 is TGCAGCGTTGATTCGTTCACAGGGGCGGTAACTGAAGCTTTCTTT. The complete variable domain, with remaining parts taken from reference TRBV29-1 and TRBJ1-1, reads SAVISQKPSRDICQRGTSLTIQCQVDSQVTMMFWYRQQPGQSLTLIATANQGSEATYESGFVIDKFPISRPNLTFSTLTVSNMSPEDSSIYLCSVDSFTGAVTEAFFGQGTRLTVV.